The clone carrying this T cell receptor (beta chain) has at least ten counts. The antigen remains unidentified. This sample stems from a study of a mutant IDH1 vaccine in newly diagnosed glioma. Study-level background: Antecedent treatment encompassed radiotherapy, temozolomide, or their combination; the majority received both. Overall study findings and caveats: Patients showed vaccine-induced immune responses at a rate of 80% to 95%.

The CDR3 runs to 14 residues. The ends were cut back, 1 base at V and 2 bases at J, with 9 bases in the middle. Germline V gene sequence: CDR1 LNHDA, CDR2 SQIVND (reference sequence). Sequencing used immunoSEQ multiplex PCR; TCRdb keeps in-frame clones, though not all of them. The sample shows approximately 80,000 clones, 80% to 90% of them seen only once. Indicated time point: week 47, end of study. Doses consisted of 300 ug of mutant IDH1 20-mer peptide each, paired with topical imiquimod. Patients underwent eight vaccinations, which took place in weeks 1, 3, 5, 7, 11, 15, 19 and 23. The receptor's source is a man aged 35 to 55 with glioma. The chain recombines TRBV19 with TRBJ2-7, with D unresolved. The material was PBMCs, obtained from a glioma patient whose treatment included an IDH1 peptide vaccine. In DNA form, the CDR3 reads TGTGCCAGTAGTATAGTAAAAGGCCCCTACGAGCAGTACTTC. Translated: CASSIVKGPYEQYF.